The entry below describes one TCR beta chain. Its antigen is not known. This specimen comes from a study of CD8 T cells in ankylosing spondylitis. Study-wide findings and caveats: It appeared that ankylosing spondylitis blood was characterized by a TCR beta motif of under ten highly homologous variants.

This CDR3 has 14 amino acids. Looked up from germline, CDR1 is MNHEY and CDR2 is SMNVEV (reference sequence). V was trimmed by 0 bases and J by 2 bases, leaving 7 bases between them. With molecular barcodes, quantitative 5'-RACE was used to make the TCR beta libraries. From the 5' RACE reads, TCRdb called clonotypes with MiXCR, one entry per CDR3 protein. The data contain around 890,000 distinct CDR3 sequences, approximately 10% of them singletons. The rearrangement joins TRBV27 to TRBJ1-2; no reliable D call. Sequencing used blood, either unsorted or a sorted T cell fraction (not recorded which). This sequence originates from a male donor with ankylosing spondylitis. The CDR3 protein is CASSLSRHNYGYTF. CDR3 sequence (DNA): TGTGCCAGCAGTTTATCGCGGCACAACTATGGCTACACCTTC.